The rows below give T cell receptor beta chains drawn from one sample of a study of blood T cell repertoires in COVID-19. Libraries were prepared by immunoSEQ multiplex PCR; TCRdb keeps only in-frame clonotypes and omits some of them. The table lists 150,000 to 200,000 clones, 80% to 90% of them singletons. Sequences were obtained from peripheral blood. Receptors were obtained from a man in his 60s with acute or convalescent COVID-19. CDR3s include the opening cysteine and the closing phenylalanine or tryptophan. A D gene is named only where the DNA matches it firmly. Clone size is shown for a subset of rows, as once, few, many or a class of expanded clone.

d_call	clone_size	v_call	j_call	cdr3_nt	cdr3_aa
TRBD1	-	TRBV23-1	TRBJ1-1	TGCGCCAGCAGTCCTCGGACAGGGGGGAACACTGAAGCTTTCTTT	CASSPRTGGNTEAFF
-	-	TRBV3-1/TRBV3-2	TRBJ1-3	TGTGCCAGCAGTCTCGAGCGGGGCAGCCCTGGAAACACCATATATTTT	CASSLERGSPGNTIYF
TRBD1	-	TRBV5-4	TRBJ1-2	TGTGCCAGCAGCTTGGACAGGGGGCTAGTGGATGGCTACACCTTC	CASSLDRGLVDGYTF
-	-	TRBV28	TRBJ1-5	TGTGCCAGCAGTTTAGTGGGAGGGGGGGGTCAGCCCCAGCATTTT	CASSLVGGGGQPQHF
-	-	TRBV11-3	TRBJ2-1	TGTGCCAGCAGCTTTTCGGGGAATGAGCAGTTCTTC	CASSFSGNEQFF
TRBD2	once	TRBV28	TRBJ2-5	TGTGCCAGCAGGGACCGGGGGGGGGCTCACCAAGAGACCCAGTACTTC	CASRDRGGAHQETQYF
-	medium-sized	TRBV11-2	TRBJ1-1	TGTGCCAGCAGCCAGTGGAACACTGAAGCTTTCTTT	CASSQWNTEAFF
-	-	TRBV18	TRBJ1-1	TGTGCCAGCTCACCACCGAACAGGGTCGACACTGAAGCTTTCTTT	CASSPPNRVDTEAFF
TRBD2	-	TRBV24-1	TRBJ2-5	TGTGCCACCAGTGATTTCAGGACTAGCGGGAATGGAGAGACCCAGTACTTC	CATSDFRTSGNGETQYF
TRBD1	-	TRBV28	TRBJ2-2	TGTGCCAGCAGTTTATTGGTGGGACAGACCACCGGGGAGCTGTTTTTT	CASSLLVGQTTGELFF
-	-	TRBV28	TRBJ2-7	TGTGCCAGCAGTGGAAGGACAGGGAGGGTCTACGAGCAGTACTTC	CASSGRTGRVYEQYF
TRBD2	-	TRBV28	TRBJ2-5	TGTGCCAGCAACAGCCCCCGGGACTACCCGGAGACCCAGTACTTC	CASNSPRDYPETQYF
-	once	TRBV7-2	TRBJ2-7	TGTGCCAGCAGCTTAAGGCTAGCAGGATACGAGCAGTACTTC	CASSLRLAGYEQYF
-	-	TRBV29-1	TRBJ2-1	TGCAGCGTTGGAGGTTACAATGAGCAGTTCTTC	CSVGGYNEQFF
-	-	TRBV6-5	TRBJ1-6	TGTGCCAGCAGTTACCGTATTACTCGGTATAATTCACCCCTCCACTTT	CASSYRITRYNSPLHF
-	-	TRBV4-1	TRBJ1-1	TGCGCCAGCAGCCAAACACAGGGGAACACTGAAGCTTTCTTT	CASSQTQGNTEAFF
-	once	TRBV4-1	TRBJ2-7	TGCGCCAGCAGCCAAGATCATGCGAGACAGTCGATCTTC	CASSQDHARQSIF
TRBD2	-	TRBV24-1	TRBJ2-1	TGTGCCACCAGTGGACCCCTCGCCGGAGTTCTAGCGGGCTACAATGAGCAGTTCTTC	CATSGPLAGVLAGYNEQFF
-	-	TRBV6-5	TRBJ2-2	TGTGCCAGCCTTCGGGGGACCGGGGAGCTGTTTTTT	CASLRGTGELFF
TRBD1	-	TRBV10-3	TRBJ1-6	TGTGCCATCAAGGACAGGGGTAATTCACCCCTCCACTTT	CAIKDRGNSPLHF
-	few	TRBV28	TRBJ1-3	TGTGCCAGCAGTTTTAGCCTCTCTGGAAACACCATATATTTT	CASSFSLSGNTIYF
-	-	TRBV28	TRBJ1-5	TGTGCCAGCAATGACTGGAGCAATCAGCCCCAGCATTTT	CASNDWSNQPQHF
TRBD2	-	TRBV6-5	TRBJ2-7	TGTGCCAGCAGCCCCTCGGGGGAGGGCAGGTACGAGCAGTACTTC	CASSPSGEGRYEQYF
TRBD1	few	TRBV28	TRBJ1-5	TGTGCCAGCAGTTCCCGTCCATTCACAGGGGTCGGCAATCAGCCCCAGCATTTT	CASSSRPFTGVGNQPQHF
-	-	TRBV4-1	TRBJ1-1	TGCGCCAGCAGCCAAGATCCCAGGCCCGACACTGAAGCTTTCTTT	CASSQDPRPDTEAFF
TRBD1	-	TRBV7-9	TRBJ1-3	TGTGCCAGCAGCACCTGGACAGGGGGCAGGGGAAACACCATATATTTT	CASSTWTGGRGNTIYF
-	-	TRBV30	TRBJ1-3	TGTGCCTGGATGGACACCCGCTCTGGAAACACCATATATTTT	CAWMDTRSGNTIYF
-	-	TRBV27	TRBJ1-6	TGTGCCAGCAAATCGAGGGGGTTAGCTGGTTCACCCCTCCACTTT	CASKSRGLAGSPLHF
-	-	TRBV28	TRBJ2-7	TGTGCCAGCAGTTTATCAGGCGAGCAGTACTTC	CASSLSGEQYF
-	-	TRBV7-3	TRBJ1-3	TGTGCCAGCAGCCCAGCGGCTTCAGGAAACACCATATATTTT	CASSPAASGNTIYF